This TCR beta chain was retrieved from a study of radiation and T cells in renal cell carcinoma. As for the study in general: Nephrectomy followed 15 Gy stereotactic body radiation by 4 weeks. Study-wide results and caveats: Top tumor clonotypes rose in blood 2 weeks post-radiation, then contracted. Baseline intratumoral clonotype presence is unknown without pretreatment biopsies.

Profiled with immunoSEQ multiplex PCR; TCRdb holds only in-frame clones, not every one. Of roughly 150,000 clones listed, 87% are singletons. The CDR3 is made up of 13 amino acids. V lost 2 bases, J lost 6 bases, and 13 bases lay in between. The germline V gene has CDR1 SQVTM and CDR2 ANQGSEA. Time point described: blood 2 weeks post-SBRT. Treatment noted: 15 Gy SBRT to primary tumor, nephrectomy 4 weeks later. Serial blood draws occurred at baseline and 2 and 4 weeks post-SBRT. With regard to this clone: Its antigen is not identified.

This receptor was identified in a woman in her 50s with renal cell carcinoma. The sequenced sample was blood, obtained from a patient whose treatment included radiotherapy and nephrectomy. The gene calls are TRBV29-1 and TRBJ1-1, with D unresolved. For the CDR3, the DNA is TGCAGCGTTGAAAGGACGGTCCCCCCTGAAGCTTTCTTT. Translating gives CSVERTVPPEAFF.